This TCR beta chain was captured by sequencing in a study of cytomegalovirus exposure and HLA in healthy donors. Regarding the study as a whole: Most TCRs appeared rarely, but some public TCRs recurred in many donors. An analysis that came later showed most CMV-associated TCR beta chains appearing HLA-restricted. Later analysis suggested links between common viral pathogens and several top significant clusters.

Each donor's status was that of a healthy bone marrow donor. This PCR relied on a set of 60 Vbeta primers and 13 Jbeta primers. Produced via immunoSEQ multiplex PCR; TCRdb's table is partial and in-frame only. This sample's clone table lists about 170,000 clones. A remark on this clone: Its specificity is unknown.

The ends lost 8 bases at V and 1 base at J; junction bases unmatched: 8. The V gene's germline CDR1 is SNHLY and CDR2 FYNNEI. This CDR3 contains 14 residues. Sequenced input: PBMCs. The sequence was collected from a woman aged 18-29 years in good health and CMV-seropositive. The chain recombines TRBV2 with TRBJ2-7, with 7 bases lining up with TRBD1. The CDR3 coding sequence is TGTGCCAGCTTGTCGGGACAGCATTCCTACGAGCAGTACTTC. This translates into CASLSGQHSYEQYF.